One and the same sample provided the 24 T cell receptor beta chains below, sequenced in a study of cytomegalovirus exposure and HLA in healthy donors. Researchers ran the PCR with 60 Vbeta and 13 Jbeta primers. Using immunoSEQ multiplex PCR, the repertoire was profiled, and TCRdb retains in-frame clones only, with some absent. The specimen's table records tens of thousands of clones. Input material: PBMCs. The receptors were sampled from a woman in her twenties or thirties in good health and CMV-seropositive.

The genes are TRBV7-2 and TRBJ1-5, with D uncertain. The CDR3 consists of 15 residues. Per germline, CDR1 SGHTA and CDR2 FQGNSA. The V and J ends lost 4 bases and 0 bases respectively, with 10 bases between them. In DNA form, the CDR3 reads TGTGCCAGCAGCTCAAACTCATATAGCAATCAGCCCCAGCATTTT. This codes for CASSSNSYSNQPQHF.

The chain couples TRBV6-1 to TRBJ2-3; TRBD2 matches at 8 bases. V dropped 6 bases and J dropped 6; count of bases not matched to a gene: 11. Per germline, CDR1 MNHNS and CDR2 SASEGT. This CDR3 has 15 residues. The CDR3 nucleotides read TGTGCCAGCAGCTTCGAAGCGGGGGCGGGGGATACGCAGTATTTT. Its translation: CASSFEAGAGDTQYF.

The chain carries TRBV6-1 and TRBJ1-1, with TRBD1 matching over 9 bases. The germline CDR1 and CDR2 sequences are MNHNS and SASEGT. This CDR3 has 15 amino acids. The V gene end was trimmed by 4 bases and the J gene end by 5 bases; junction bases not matched to a gene: 8. The CDR3 DNA reads as TGTGCCAGCAGTGCCCCCTACAGGGGGCGAACTGAAGCTTTCTTT. This sequence encodes CASSAPYRGRTEAFF.

The V call is TRBV6-5, the J call TRBJ1-6, with D tentatively TRBD1 (6 bases). Germline assignment: CDR1 MNHEY and CDR2 SVGAGI. The CDR3 is 14 amino acids. V lost 6 bases and J 3 bases, leaving 9 bases between the germline ends. CDR3 sequence reads: CASSGQSYNSPLHF. DNA for the CDR3: TGTGCCAGCAGCGGACAGAGCTATAATTCACCCCTCCACTTT.

CDR3 in amino acids: CASSPSPGDTEAFF. In nucleotides, the CDR3 is TGCGCCAGCAGCCCCTCTCCCGGGGACACTGAAGCTTTCTTT. V gene TRBV5-1 combines with J gene TRBJ1-1; no clear D gene. Germline V gene data show CDR1 as SGHRS and CDR2 as YFSETQ. V was clipped by 4 bases and J by 3 bases, with 13 bases between them. The CDR3 extends over 14 amino acids.

V and J are TRBV5-8 and TRBJ2-5; D uncertain. CDR1 and CDR2 (germline): SGHTS, YDEGEE. There are 15 residues in the CDR3. Trimming pared 0 bases from V and 5 bases from J, leaving 14 bases between. CDR3 sequence: CASSLEAGRQETQYF. The CDR3 nucleotides are TGTGCCAGCAGCTTGGAGGCAGGAAGGCAGGAGACCCAGTACTTC.

The V and J genes are TRBV19 and TRBJ2-7; tentative D call: TRBD2 (6 bases). Trimming removed 3 bases at V and 2 bases at J, with 8 bases between. Germline V CDR1 and CDR2: LNHDA, SQIVND (reference sequence). The CDR3 length is 13 residues. The CDR3 protein is CASSIGGAYEQYF. The CDR3 region has the DNA TGTGCCAGTAGTATCGGAGGGGCCTACGAGCAGTACTTC.

The rearrangement joins TRBV29-1 to TRBJ2-7; D unresolved. Germline lookup yields CDR1 SQVTM and CDR2 ANQGSEA. The CDR3 spans 12 residues. V was trimmed by 0 bases and J by 2 bases, leaving 5 bases between them. The CDR3 sequence is CSVEEGAYEQYF. DNA of the CDR3: TGCAGCGTTGAAGAGGGCGCCTACGAGCAGTACTTC.

V gene TRBV19 combines with J gene TRBJ2-3; the match to TRBD2 covers 12 bases. This CDR3 contains 17 residues. The V gene end was trimmed by 3 bases and the J gene end by 5 bases; junction bases not matched to a gene: 9. Looked up from germline, CDR1 is LNHDA and CDR2 is SQIVND (reference sequence). Written as DNA, the CDR3 is TGTGCCAGTAGTATCGTTCCTAGCGGGGGGGCGGGAGATACGCAGTATTTT. Its translation is CASSIVPSGGAGDTQYF.

The genes are TRBV25-1 and TRBJ2-3, with 7 nucleotides matching TRBD1. The V gene's germline CDR1 is MGHDK and CDR2 SYGVNS. The CDR3 spans 17 residues. Trimming removed 3 bases from V and 2 bases from J; junction bases left unmatched: 11. CDR3 region: CASSEGATGVITDTQYF. The CDR3 nucleotides read TGTGCCAGCAGTGAGGGGGCCACAGGGGTGATCACAGATACGCAGTATTTT.

The J gene is TRBJ2-7, the V gene TRBV6-6, with TRBD2 as a possible D gene (6 bases). The V end was cut by 4 bases, the J end by 2 bases, with 9 bases between. Germline loops: CDR1 MNHNY, CDR2 SVGAGI (reference sequence). CDR3 length: 13 amino acids. The CDR3 sequence: CASSSGLTYEQYF. The CDR3 DNA follows: TGTGCCAGCAGTTCGGGACTCACCTACGAGCAGTACTTC.

The chain combines TRBV6-6 with TRBJ2-5; unclear D gene. There are 15 residues in the CDR3. Trimming stripped 5 bases from V and 7 bases from J, with 20 bases between. Germline V gene lookup returns CDR1 MNHNY and CDR2 SVGAGI (reference sequence). Written as DNA, the CDR3 is TGTGCCAGCAGTACTCCTCTCGCATCCGCTGGGACCCAGTACTTC. Translated, it gives CASSTPLASAGTQYF.

The rearrangement links TRBV5-6 to TRBJ1-2; TRBD1 agrees at 8 bases. The CDR3 is 14 amino acids. Germline V gives CDR1 SGHDT, CDR2 YYEEEE. The junction had 8 bases not matched to a gene; V was cut back by 4 bases and J by 6 bases. This chain's CDR3 is CASSLTGTGDGYTF. The CDR3, as DNA: TGTGCCAGCAGCCTAACCGGGACAGGAGATGGCTACACCTTC.

The rearrangement links TRBV28 to TRBJ1-4, with TRBD1 matching 7 bases. The V gene end was trimmed by 7 bases and the J gene end by 8 bases; junction bases not matched to a gene: 13. CDR3 length equals 15 residues. Germline CDR1 MDHEN, CDR2 SYDVKM. The DNA for the CDR3 is TGTGCCAGCAACTCAGGGGGACCGGCGGGGGAAAAACTGTTTTTT. Translating it yields CASNSGGPAGEKLFF.

The chain employs TRBV19 and TRBJ1-6; D is unresolved. Trimming pared 7 bases from V and 0 bases from J, leaving 10 bases between. Germline V gene sequence: CDR1 LNHDA, CDR2 SQIVND (reference sequence). This CDR3 is built from 15 residues. DNA of the CDR3: TGTGCCAGTACTTACAGAAGCTCCTATAATTCACCCCTCCACTTT. It specifies CASTYRSSYNSPLHF.

The chain is built from TRBV7-2 and TRBJ2-2, with D possibly being TRBD2 (6 bases). The germline CDR1 and CDR2 sequences are SGHTA and FQGNSA. The CDR3 sequence is 12 residues long. V was shortened by 5 bases and J by 7 bases, with 8 bases between the two germline ends. In DNA, the CDR3 is TGTGCCAGCAGCGGGAGGTACGGGGAGCTGTTTTTT. Translation gives CASSGRYGELFF. Drawing the rest from reference TRBV7-2 and TRBJ2-2, the complete variable domain is GAGVSQSPSNKVTEKGKDVELRCDPISGHTALYWYRQSLGQGLEFLIYFQGNSAPDKSGLPSDRFSAERTGGSVSTLTIQRTQQEDSAVYLCASSGRYGELFFGEGSRLTVL.

As concerns this clone: The junction does not match germline at one end; this may be a read error. The chain is built from TRBV4-2 and TRBJ1-2; the D is unclear. There are 11 residues in the CDR3. Per germline, CDR1 LGHNA and CDR2 YNFKEQ. The CDR3 loop is CARSRHYGYTF. CDR3 coding DNA: TGTGCCAGAAGCCGGCACTATGGCTACACCTTC.

The rearrangement joins TRBV2 to TRBJ2-7, with D maybe TRBD1 (6 bases). CDR1 SNHLY and CDR2 FYNNEI come from the germline V gene. The ends were cut back, 4 bases at V and 3 bases at J, with 16 bases in the middle. The CDR3 loop spans 15 amino acids. CDR3 sequence reads: CASSVIRGAGYEQYF. CDR3 coding DNA: TGTGCCAGCAGTGTCATCAGGGGCGCGGGCTACGAGCAGTACTTC.

The chain carries TRBV10-2 and TRBJ1-5, with D possibly matching TRBD1 (5 bases). Germline values: CDR1 WSHSY, CDR2 SAAADI. Trimming removed 7 bases from V and 3 bases from J, with 13 bases in between. The CDR3 loop spans 14 amino acids. CDR3 residues: CASTLSGPNQPQHF. The CDR3 bases are TGCGCCAGCACCTTGTCAGGGCCCAATCAGCCCCAGCATTTT.

This sequence joins TRBV9 and TRBJ2-3, with 10 bases aligning to TRBD2. V shed 4 bases and J 5 bases; nucleotides not matched to a gene: 10. This CDR3 contains 16 residues. The germline V gene has CDR1 SGDLS and CDR2 YYNGEE. DNA for the CDR3: TGTGCCAGCAGCTCCGCTAGCGGGAGTGATGTAGATACGCAGTATTTT. Amino acids: CASSSASGSDVDTQYF.

CDR3 region: CASSHQRGRNTGELFF. The CDR3 DNA follows: TGTGCCAGCAGCCATCAGCGGGGGCGAAACACCGGGGAGCTGTTTTTT. The genes are TRBV5-4 and TRBJ2-2, with TRBD2 matching over 8 bases. The germline CDR1 and CDR2 sequences are SGHNT and YYREEE (reference sequence). The CDR3 spans 16 residues. V trimming: 4 bases; J trimming: 2 bases; junction bases outside the gene matches: 7.

The chain joins TRBV4-1 to TRBJ1-5; no reliable D call. V gave up 3 bases and J gave up 5 bases, with 11 bases separating them. Germline loops: CDR1 MGHRA, CDR2 YSYEKL. CDR3 length: 14 residues. The CDR3 DNA reads TGCGCCAGCAGCCACCGATCGCTAGATCAGCCCCAGCATTTT. It yields the protein CASSHRSLDQPQHF.

As for this clone: Germline and junction disagree at one end, which may indicate a read error. This sequence joins TRBV4-1 and TRBJ1-1; TRBD1 matches at 7 bases. The CDR3 loop spans 12 amino acids. Germline lookup yields CDR1 MGHRA and CDR2 YSYEKL. CDR3 nucleotides: TGCGCCAGCAGCCGAACCGGGACAGAAGATTTCTTT. Protein: CASSRTGTEDFF.

The chain carries TRBV5-5 and TRBJ1-2; D remains ambiguous. The CDR3 covers 13 residues. Germline CDR1 is SGHKS and CDR2 is YYEKEE (reference sequence). Deletions cut 2 bases from V and 6 bases from J, with 11 bases between. The CDR3 DNA reads TGTGCCAGCAGCTTCACGGGGAACGATGGCTACACCTTC. It encodes CASSFTGNDGYTF.